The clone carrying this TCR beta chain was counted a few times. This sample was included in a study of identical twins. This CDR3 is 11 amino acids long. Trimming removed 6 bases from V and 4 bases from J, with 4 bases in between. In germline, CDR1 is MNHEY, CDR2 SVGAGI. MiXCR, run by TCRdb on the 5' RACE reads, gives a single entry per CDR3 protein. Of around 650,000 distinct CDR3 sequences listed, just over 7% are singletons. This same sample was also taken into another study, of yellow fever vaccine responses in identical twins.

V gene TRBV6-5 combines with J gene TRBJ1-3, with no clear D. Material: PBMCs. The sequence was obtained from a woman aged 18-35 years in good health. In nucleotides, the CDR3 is TGTGCCAGCAGATTCGGAAACACCATATATTTT. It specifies CASRFGNTIYF.